This T cell receptor beta chain was observed in a study of T cell repertoires in cytomegalovirus infection. The overall study: Public TCR beta signatures indicated both CMV infection and matching HLA type.

This clonotype turned up a few times. CDR3 length: 15 amino acids. Between the trimmed V and J ends, which lost 0 bases and 5 bases, there was a span of 11 bases. The germline V gene encodes CDR1 LNHNV and CDR2 YYDKDF (reference sequence). From the reads, TCRdb called clonotypes with MiXCR, one entry per CDR3 protein. The data show nearly 650,000 distinct CDR3 sequences, 20% to 25% seen once. Sequences were obtained from CD8+ T cells from PBMCs. The clonotype was recovered from a human donor in good health (CMV status not recorded). Some clones in this sample may be carry-over from other donors' samples. This chain uses TRBV15 with TRBJ2-1, with D hard to call. The CDR3 reads CATSRDLGLNNEQFF. Written as DNA, the CDR3 is TGTGCCACCAGCAGAGATTTAGGGTTGAACAATGAGCAGTTCTTC.